Listed below are T cell receptor beta chains from one sample, sequenced in a study of T-cell reconstitution after alpha-beta-depleted transplantation in children. Using its own MiXCR run on the PCR reads, TCRdb lists one record per CDR3 protein. The sample lists about 270,000 distinct CDR3 sequences, 9.9% occurring once. Sequenced here: PBMCs from the stem cell graft donor, sampled from the stem cell graft. These receptors came from a human donor who donated a stem cell graft to a child with SCID. The CDR3 runs from the conserved cysteine through the conserved F or W. D genes are given only for firm matches. Part of the rows lack a size; the others show once, few, many or a class for expanded clones.

TRBD1	few	TRBJ2-7	TRBV20-1	CSASTGTGTYEQYF	TGCAGTGCCAGTACCGGGACAGGGACCTACGAGCAGTACTTC
-	many	TRBJ2-7	TRBV20-1	CSASGNAYEQYF	TGCAGTGCTAGCGGGAACGCCTACGAGCAGTACTTC
-	few	TRBJ2-3	TRBV5-1	CASSLISNRISTDTQYF	TGCGCCAGCAGCCTGATAAGCAACAGGATCAGCACAGATACGCAGTATTTT
TRBD2	few	TRBJ2-2	TRBV5-1	CASSPNPLAGGTGELFF	TGCGCCAGCAGCCCGAACCCACTAGCGGGGGGCACCGGGGAGCTGTTTTTT
-	-	TRBJ2-7	TRBV7-9	CAGVGGQTYEQYF	TGTGCGGGAGTTGGGGGTCAGACCTACGAGCAGTACTTC
TRBD1	-	TRBJ2-3	TRBV5-1	CASSHLPWGEGARADTQYF	TGCGCCAGCAGCCATCTCCCCTGGGGTGAGGGGGCCCGCGCAGATACGCAGTATTTT
-	-	TRBJ2-7	TRBV5-5	CASSLSRAYEQYF	TGTGCCAGCAGCTTGTCCAGAGCCTACGAGCAGTACTTC
-	many	TRBJ1-5	TRBV12-3/TRBV12-4	CASSSEGPNQPQHF	TGTGCCAGCAGTTCCGAGGGGCCCAATCAGCCCCAGCATTTT
-	-	TRBJ1-2	TRBV12-3/TRBV12-4	CASNPRGNYGYTF	TGTGCCAGCAACCCCCGAGGCAACTATGGCTACACCTTC
-	few	TRBJ1-3	TRBV9	CASSVVGGAGNTIYF	TGTGCCAGCAGCGTAGTGGGGGGAGCGGGAAACACCATATATTTT
-	few	TRBJ2-7	TRBV5-1	CASSLASDEQYF	TGCGCCAGCAGCTTGGCCAGCGACGAGCAGTACTTC
-	-	TRBJ2-2	TRBV5-1	CASSLEGDGELFF	TGCGCCAGCAGCTTGGAAGGGGACGGGGAGCTGTTTTTT